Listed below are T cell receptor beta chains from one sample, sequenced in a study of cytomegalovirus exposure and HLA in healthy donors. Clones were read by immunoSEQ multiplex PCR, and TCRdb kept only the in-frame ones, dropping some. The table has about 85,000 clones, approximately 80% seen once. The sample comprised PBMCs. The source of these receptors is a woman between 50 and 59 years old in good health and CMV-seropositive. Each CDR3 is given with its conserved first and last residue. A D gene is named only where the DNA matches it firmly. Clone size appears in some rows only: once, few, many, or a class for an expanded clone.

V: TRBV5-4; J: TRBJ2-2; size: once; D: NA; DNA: TGTGCCAGCAGCTCCCAGCAGGGGGGCCTCTCCGGGGAGCTGTTTTTT; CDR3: CASSSQQGGLSGELFF
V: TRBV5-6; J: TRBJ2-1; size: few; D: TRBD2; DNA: TGTGCCAGCAGCTTGAGGCGGGGGGCGGGGAATAATGAGCAGTTCTTC; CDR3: CASSLRRGAGNNEQFF
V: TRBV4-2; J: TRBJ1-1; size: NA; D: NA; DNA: TGTGCCAGCAGCCAAGTCAGTGGGCAAGTTAACACTGAAGCTTTCTTT; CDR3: CASSQVSGQVNTEAFF
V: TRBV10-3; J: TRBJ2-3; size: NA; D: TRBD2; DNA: TGTGCCATCAGTCCCCGGACTAGCGGTGACACAGATACGCAGTATTTT; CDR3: CAISPRTSGDTDTQYF
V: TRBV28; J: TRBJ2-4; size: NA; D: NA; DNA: TGTGCCAGCACCACAGGAGGGCTCCGGTCCAAAAACATTCAGTACTTC; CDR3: CASTTGGLRSKNIQYF
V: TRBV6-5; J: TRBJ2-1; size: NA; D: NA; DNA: TGTGCCAGCAGCAGGGGACCCCTCAATGAGCAGTTCTTC; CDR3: CASSRGPLNEQFF
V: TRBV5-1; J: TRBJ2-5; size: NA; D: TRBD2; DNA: TGCGCCAGCAGCTTGCCAAGCGGGAGGGAAGAGACCCAGTACTTC; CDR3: CASSLPSGREETQYF
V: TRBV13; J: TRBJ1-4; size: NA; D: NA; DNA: TGTGCCAGCAGCCAGAGGTTAGGTGGGGCCGTGAATGAAAAACTGTTTTTT; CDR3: CASSQRLGGAVNEKLFF
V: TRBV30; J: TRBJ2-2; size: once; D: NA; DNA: TGTGCCTGGAGTGTACATGCTCCGGGAGTCCTTAAGGGGGAGCTGTTTTTT; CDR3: CAWSVHAPGVLKGELFF
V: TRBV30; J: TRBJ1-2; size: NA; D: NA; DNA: TGTGCCTGGAGTTGGGGGCCAAACTATGGCTACACCTTC; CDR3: CAWSWGPNYGYTF
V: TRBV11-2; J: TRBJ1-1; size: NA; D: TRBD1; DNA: TGTGCCAGCAGCATGGGACAGGGGGAAATGGCTTTCTTT; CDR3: CASSMGQGEMAFF
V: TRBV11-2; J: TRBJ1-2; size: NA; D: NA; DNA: TGTGCCAGCAGCTTGGGCTCCGGGACAACATATGGCTACACCTTC; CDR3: CASSLGSGTTYGYTF
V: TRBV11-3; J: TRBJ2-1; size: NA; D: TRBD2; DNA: TGTGCCAGCAGCTTAGATCTTAGCGGGAGCCACCCCATATGCTTCTTC; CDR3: CASSLDLSGSHPICFF
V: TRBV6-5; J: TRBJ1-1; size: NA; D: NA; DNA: TGTGCCAGCAGCGTGAAAGGGGAAACTGAAGCTTTCTTT; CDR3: CASSVKGETEAFF
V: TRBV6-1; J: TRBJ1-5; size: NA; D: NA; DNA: TGTGCCAGCAGGGGGGGGGAGGGCAATCAGCCCCAGCATTTT; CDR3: CASRGGEGNQPQHF
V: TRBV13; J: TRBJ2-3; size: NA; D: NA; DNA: TGTGCCAGCAGCCCCCAGGGGGGCGTCGCAGATACGCAGTATTTT; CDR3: CASSPQGGVADTQYF
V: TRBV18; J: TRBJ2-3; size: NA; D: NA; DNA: TGTGCCAGCTCCCCTCTTAACAGGGTCAGAGATACGCAGTATTTT; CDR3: CASSPLNRVRDTQYF
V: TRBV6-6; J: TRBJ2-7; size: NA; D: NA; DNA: TGTGCCAGCAGTAGAACACAGGGACGCGAGCAGTACTTC; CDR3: CASSRTQGREQYF
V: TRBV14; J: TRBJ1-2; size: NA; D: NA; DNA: TGTGCCAGCAGCCGATTAGACAATCCCTATGGCTACACCTTC; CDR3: CASSRLDNPYGYTF
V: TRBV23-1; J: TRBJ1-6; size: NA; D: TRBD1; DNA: TGCGCCAGCAGTCAGGCTACAGGGGGCCGCCTCCACTTT; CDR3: CASSQATGGRLHF
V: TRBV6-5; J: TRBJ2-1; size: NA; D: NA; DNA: TGTGCCAGCAGTAGGCCAGACAGACGCAATGAGCAGTTCTTC; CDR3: CASSRPDRRNEQFF
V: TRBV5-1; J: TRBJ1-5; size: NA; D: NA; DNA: TGCGCCAGCAGCTTGGAGGGTGGCGGACTAGTTGAGCCCCAGCATTTT; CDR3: CASSLEGGGLVEPQHF
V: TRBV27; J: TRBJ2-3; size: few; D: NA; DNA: TGTGCCAGCAGTTTAGCAGGAAACAGGGCAGATACGCAGTATTTT; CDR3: CASSLAGNRADTQYF
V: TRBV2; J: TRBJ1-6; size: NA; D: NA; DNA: TGTGCCAGCACTGGGGACACCGACTTATATAATTCACCCCTCCACTTT; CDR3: CASTGDTDLYNSPLHF
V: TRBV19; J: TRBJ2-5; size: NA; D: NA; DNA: TGTGCCAGTAGTACGGCGGACTTCCAAGAGACCCAGTACTTC; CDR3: CASSTADFQETQYF
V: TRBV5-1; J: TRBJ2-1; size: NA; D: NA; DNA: TGCGCCAGCAGCTCCAGGCTCGCACTTTACAATGAGCAGTTCTTC; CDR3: CASSSRLALYNEQFF
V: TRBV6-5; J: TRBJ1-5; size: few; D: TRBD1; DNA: TGTGCCAGCAGTCGTAGACAGGGGGGCAATCAGCCCCAGCATTTT; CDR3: CASSRRQGGNQPQHF
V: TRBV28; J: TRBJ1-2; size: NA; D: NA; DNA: TGTGCCAGCAGTTTGACGGGCTATGGCTACACCTTC; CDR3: CASSLTGYGYTF
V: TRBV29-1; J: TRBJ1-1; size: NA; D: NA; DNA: TGCAGCGTTGATGGAACGGGGGGCGGTGGCACTGAAGCTTTCTTT; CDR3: CSVDGTGGGGTEAFF
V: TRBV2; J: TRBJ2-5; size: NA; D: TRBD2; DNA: TGTGCCAGCATCATAGGACTAGCGGGAGGGCCAGCGAAGACCCAGTACTTC; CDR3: CASIIGLAGGPAKTQYF
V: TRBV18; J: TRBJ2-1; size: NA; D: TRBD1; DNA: TGTGCCAGCTCACCCCCGGGACAGGGCCACAATGAGCAGTTCTTC; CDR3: CASSPPGQGHNEQFF